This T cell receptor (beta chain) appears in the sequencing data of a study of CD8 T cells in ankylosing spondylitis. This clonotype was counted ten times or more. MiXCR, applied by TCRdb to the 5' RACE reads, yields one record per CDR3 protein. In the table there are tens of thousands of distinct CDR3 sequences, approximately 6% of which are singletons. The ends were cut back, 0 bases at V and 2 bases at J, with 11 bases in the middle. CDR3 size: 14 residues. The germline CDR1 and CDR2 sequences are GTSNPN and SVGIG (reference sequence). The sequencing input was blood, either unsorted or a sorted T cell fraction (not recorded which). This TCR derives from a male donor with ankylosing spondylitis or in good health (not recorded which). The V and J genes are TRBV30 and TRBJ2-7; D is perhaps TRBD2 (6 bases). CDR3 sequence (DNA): TGTGCCTGGAGTGTAAAGAGACTAGCCTACGAGCAGTACTTC. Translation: CAWSVKRLAYEQYF.